The clone carrying this TCR beta chain was observed a few times. This sample was included in a study of shared T cell receptors in the human thymus. Germline trimming cut 2 bases from V and 4 bases from J; bases unmatched to any gene: 11. This CDR3 has 16 amino acids. Germline loops: CDR1 LGHNT, CDR2 FRNRAP. Sequencing used immunoSEQ multiplex PCR; TCRdb keeps in-frame clones, though not all of them. The sample lists some 660,000 clones, around 87% seen once, with over 0.008% in the top ten. The sample was also linked to a second study, of human thymus T cells.

The sample comprised thymocytes. This clonotype originated in a boy under two years old with a congenital heart defect. This sequence joins TRBV12-5 and TRBJ2-7, with 7 nucleotides matching TRBD1. CDR3 DNA: TGTGCTAGTGGTTTGATTCCCGACAGGGAGAGGTACGAGCAGTACTTC. As protein: CASGLIPDRERYEQYF. The full variable domain, with the rest looked up from reference TRBV12-5 and TRBJ2-7, is DARVTQTPRHKVTEMGQEVTMRCQPILGHNTVFWYRQTMMQGLELLAYFRNRAPLDDSGMPKDRFSAEMPDATLATLKIQPSEPRDSAVYFCASGLIPDRERYEQYFGPGTRLTVT.